What follows are 10 T cell receptor beta chains derived from one specimen sequenced in a study of T cell repertoires in cytomegalovirus infection. Antigens for these TCRs are unknown. TCRdb called the reads again in MiXCR, with one record for every CDR3 protein. The data contain around 100,000 distinct CDR3 sequences, roughly 41% of them singletons. This specimen was CD8+ T cells from cultured PBMCs, taken from culture after CMV antigen stimulation. These receptors were collected from a human donor in good health (CMV status not recorded). Some clones in this sample may be carry-over from other donors' samples.

The chain links TRBV20-1 to TRBJ2-5; D may correspond to TRBD1 or TRBD2 (6 bases each). There are 13 residues in the CDR3. Between the trimmed V and J ends, which lost 4 bases and 1 base, there was a span of 10 bases. Germline CDR1 and CDR2: DFQATT and SNEGSKA (reference sequence). CDR3 residues: CSAIGGGQETQYF. In DNA form, the CDR3 reads TGCAGTGCTATCGGAGGGGGCCAAGAGACCCAGTACTTC.

This rearrangement joins TRBV5-1 to TRBJ2-7; 10 positions agree with TRBD2. V shed 2 bases and J 3 bases; nucleotides not matched to a gene: 2. CDR1 and CDR2 (germline): SGHRS, YFSETQ. The CDR3 spans 14 residues. CDR3 sequence reads: CASSFSGGYYEQYF. The CDR3 DNA sequence: TGCGCCAGCAGCTTTAGCGGGGGGTACTACGAGCAGTACTTC.

This clonotype was found a few times. This sequence joins TRBV12-3 or TRBV12-4 and TRBJ2-5; D remains ambiguous. This CDR3 region has 13 residues. Trimming took 7 bases from V and 5 from J, leaving 14 bases between them. This CDR3 is CASTPSLGETQYF. CDR3 DNA: TGTGCCAGCACCCCCTCGCTTGGGGAGACCCAGTACTTC.

This clonotype occurred a few times. The chain links TRBV7-2 to TRBJ2-7; TRBD1 aligns across 10 bases. The CDR3 runs 16 residues. In germline, CDR1 is SGHTA, CDR2 FQGNSA. With V trimmed by 3 bases and J by 5 bases, 10 bases remained unmatched. The CDR3 nucleotides read TGTGCCAGCAGCTTCCTATTAGACAGGGGGCCTGACGAGCAGTACTTC. Translation: CASSFLLDRGPDEQYF.

In this sample, this clonotype turned up a few times. This chain joins TRBV7-6 and TRBJ2-6; the D is unclear. The CDR3 runs to 14 residues. The V end was cut by 5 bases, the J end by 2 bases, with 7 bases between. Germline V gene sequence: CDR1 SGHVS, CDR2 FNYEAQ. CDR3 sequence (DNA): TGTGCCAGCAGCCAGTCAACTGGGGCCAACGTCCTGACTTTC. It yields the protein CASSQSTGANVLTF.

The chain joins TRBV6-5 to TRBJ2-7, with TRBD1 identical over 9 bases. The trim removed 6 bases at V and 5 bases at J, leaving 11 bases unmatched. The CDR3 runs to 15 residues. Germline-derived CDR1 and CDR2 are MNHEY and SVGAGI. The CDR3 nucleotides are TGTGCCAGCAGCAGGGCCGGGACAGGGTACGACGAGCAGTACTTC. Translating it yields CASSRAGTGYDEQYF.

CDR3 protein: CASRPQRGSEAFF. The CDR3 DNA is TGCGCCAGCCGACCCCAACGGGGGTCTGAAGCTTTCTTT. The V and J genes are TRBV4-1 and TRBJ1-1; tentative D call: TRBD1 (5 bases). The CDR3 contains 13 residues. Germline assignment: CDR1 MGHRA and CDR2 YSYEKL. V shed 8 bases and J shed 6 bases, with 16 bases lying between them.

V and J are TRBV6-2 or TRBV6-3 and TRBJ2-5, with D unresolved. The CDR3 runs to 12 residues. V was shortened by 7 bases and J by 0 bases, with 6 bases between the two germline ends. Germline lookup yields CDR1 MNHEY and CDR2 SVGEGT. CDR3 coding DNA: TGTGCCAGCATCTCGTACCAAGAGACCCAGTACTTC. Translation: CASISYQETQYF.

The V gene is TRBV7-6, the J gene TRBJ1-5; D gene uncertain. Trimming took 1 base from V and 2 from J, leaving 6 bases between them. In germline, CDR1 is SGHVS, CDR2 FNYEAQ. The CDR3 sequence is 14 residues long. The DNA of the CDR3 is TGTGCCAGCAGCTTAGAAGTAGGCAATCAGCCCCAGCATTTT. Translation: CASSLEVGNQPQHF. Looking up the rest from reference TRBV7-6 and TRBJ1-5 gives the full variable domain: GAGVSQSPRYKVTKRGQDVALRCDPISGHVSLYWYRQALGQGPEFLTYFNYEAQQDKSGLPNDRFSAERPEGSISTLTIQRTEQRDSAMYRCASSLEVGNQPQHFGDGTRLSIL.

V usage is TRBV27 and J usage is TRBJ2-1, with TRBD1 as a possible D gene (6 bases). From germline, CDR1 is MNHEY and CDR2 SMNVEV (reference sequence). Trimming removed 3 bases at V and 8 bases at J, with 17 bases between. This CDR3 comprises 15 residues. The chain's CDR3 is CASSFQGPQAYEQFF. In nucleotides, the CDR3 is TGTGCCAGCAGTTTTCAGGGGCCGCAGGCCTATGAGCAGTTCTTC.